The clone carrying this T cell receptor (beta chain) was seen only a few times. The target antigen is unknown. These data originate in a study of blood T cells in healthy people across ages. Study-wide results and caveats: Long-lived donors had more naive CD4+ cells and higher diversity than aged donors. A roughly linear fall in TCR beta diversity per million T cells was seen with increasing age.

Each sample yielded at least 5 micrograms of PBMC total RNA. V was clipped by 4 bases and J by 1 base, with 7 bases between them. Per the germline V gene, CDR1 is ENHRY and CDR2 is SYGVKD. The CDR3 covers 13 residues. A second about 6 to 12 cycle PCR used barcoded and J-beta primers. TCRdb ran MiXCR on the 5' RACE reads and lists one entry per CDR3 protein. The data contain about 1,800,000 distinct CDR3 sequences, approximately 28% of them singletons. The sequencing input was blood. The receptor was derived from a woman aged 30 to 39 in good health. The chain employs TRBV10-3 and TRBJ2-5, with a tentative D call TRBD1 (5 bases). CDR3 sequence: CAISARVQETQYF. The CDR3, as DNA: TGTGCCATCAGTGCCAGGGTCCAAGAGACCCAGTACTTC.